This is a list of T cell receptor beta chains from one sample in a study of blood T cell repertoires in COVID-19. Sequencing was performed with immunoSEQ multiplex PCR; in TCRdb, only in-frame clones are kept and a portion is missing. This table holds fewer than 300,000 clones, 80% to 95% found once. The sample comprised PBMCs or T cells enriched from blood (not recorded which). The receptors were gathered from a woman aged 30 to 39 who had recovered from COVID-19. Both conserved end residues are part of each CDR3. The order of the fields is CDR3 DNA, CDR3 protein, J gene, clone size, D gene, V gene. D genes are given only for firm matches. The size field is filled for only some rows; it gives once, few, many or a size class.

cdr3_nt: TGTGCCAGCGGTGGGACTAGCGACCCCTACGAGCAGTACTTC
cdr3_aa: CASGGTSDPYEQYF
j_call: TRBJ2-7
clone_size: NA
d_call: TRBD2
v_call: TRBV28

cdr3_nt: TGCGCCAGCAGCTTTGAAGGGAGTCTAAATGAGCAGTTCTTC
cdr3_aa: CASSFEGSLNEQFF
j_call: TRBJ2-1
clone_size: once
d_call: NA
v_call: TRBV5-1

cdr3_nt: TGCGCCAGCAGCCGAACTCCCACAGGGGGCACGAACACTGAAGCTTTCTTT
cdr3_aa: CASSRTPTGGTNTEAFF
j_call: TRBJ1-1
clone_size: NA
d_call: TRBD1
v_call: TRBV5-1

cdr3_nt: TGTGCCAGCATCATCCAGGGCGTCTCCTACGAGCAGTACTTC
cdr3_aa: CASIIQGVSYEQYF
j_call: TRBJ2-7
clone_size: NA
d_call: NA
v_call: TRBV2

cdr3_nt: TGTGCCAGCAGTTCCGGGATCATCTCTGGAAACACCATATATTTT
cdr3_aa: CASSSGIISGNTIYF
j_call: TRBJ1-3
clone_size: NA
d_call: NA
v_call: TRBV28

cdr3_nt: TGTGCCAGCAGTGAGACAGGGTCTCGTGAAAAACTGTTTTTT
cdr3_aa: CASSETGSREKLFF
j_call: TRBJ1-4
clone_size: once
d_call: TRBD1
v_call: TRBV6-1

cdr3_nt: TGTGCCAGCAGTTTCGACCGTGCAGGTTCACCCCTCCACTTT
cdr3_aa: CASSFDRAGSPLHF
j_call: TRBJ1-6
clone_size: once
d_call: NA
v_call: TRBV14

cdr3_nt: TGTGCCAGCAGCCTTCTTAACAGGGGGATGAACACTGAAGCTTTCTTT
cdr3_aa: CASSLLNRGMNTEAFF
j_call: TRBJ1-1
clone_size: NA
d_call: TRBD1
v_call: TRBV7-2

cdr3_nt: TGTGCCAGCTCACCGGGACAGGGCGGGGAGCAGTACTTC
cdr3_aa: CASSPGQGGEQYF
j_call: TRBJ2-7
clone_size: NA
d_call: TRBD1
v_call: TRBV18

cdr3_nt: TGTGCCAGCTCACAGAGCGTTGGACAGGGCAATCAGCCCCAGCATTTT
cdr3_aa: CASSQSVGQGNQPQHF
j_call: TRBJ1-5
clone_size: NA
d_call: TRBD1
v_call: TRBV18

cdr3_nt: TGTGCCAGTAGTTTGGGACTAGTCTACGAGCAGTACTTC
cdr3_aa: CASSLGLVYEQYF
j_call: TRBJ2-7
clone_size: few
d_call: TRBD2
v_call: TRBV19

cdr3_nt: TGTGCCAGTAGTACGACGGGAGGAAGCTCCTACGAGCAGTACTTC
cdr3_aa: CASSTTGGSSYEQYF
j_call: TRBJ2-7
clone_size: NA
d_call: TRBD2
v_call: TRBV19

cdr3_nt: TGTGCCAGCAGTCTTCTAGGGAGTGAGCAGTTCTTC
cdr3_aa: CASSLLGSEQFF
j_call: TRBJ2-1
clone_size: NA
d_call: NA
v_call: TRBV27

cdr3_nt: TGCAGCGTATGGGACTTCACGGAGACCCAGTACTTC
cdr3_aa: CSVWDFTETQYF
j_call: TRBJ2-5
clone_size: NA
d_call: NA
v_call: TRBV29-1

cdr3_nt: TGTGCCAGCAGTCAATATCCCGGGACTAGCGCTTACAATGAGCAGTTCTTC
cdr3_aa: CASSQYPGTSAYNEQFF
j_call: TRBJ2-1
clone_size: NA
d_call: TRBD2
v_call: TRBV7-3

cdr3_nt: TGTGCCAGCAGTTTAAGGGGGATTTTTACAGATACGCAGTATTTT
cdr3_aa: CASSLRGIFTDTQYF
j_call: TRBJ2-3
clone_size: NA
d_call: NA
v_call: TRBV28

cdr3_nt: TGTGCCAGCAGCTTAGGCCTCGGACAGACTGGAAACACCATATATTTT
cdr3_aa: CASSLGLGQTGNTIYF
j_call: TRBJ1-3
clone_size: few
d_call: NA
v_call: TRBV7-3

cdr3_nt: TGTGCCAGCAGCACAGGACAGATTAATGAAAAACTGTTTTTT
cdr3_aa: CASSTGQINEKLFF
j_call: TRBJ1-4
clone_size: NA
d_call: NA
v_call: TRBV9

cdr3_nt: TGCGCCAGCAGCTTGGGGGGCGTTAACACTGAAGCTTTCTTT
cdr3_aa: CASSLGGVNTEAFF
j_call: TRBJ1-1
clone_size: NA
d_call: NA
v_call: TRBV5-1

cdr3_nt: TGCAGCGTTCGGGGACAGGGTGAAAAACTGTTTTTT
cdr3_aa: CSVRGQGEKLFF
j_call: TRBJ1-4
clone_size: NA
d_call: TRBD1
v_call: TRBV29-1

cdr3_nt: TGTGCCAGCAGTGGGACTAGCGGGAGCTACGAGCAGTACTTC
cdr3_aa: CASSGTSGSYEQYF
j_call: TRBJ2-7
clone_size: NA
d_call: TRBD2
v_call: TRBV6-2/TRBV6-3

cdr3_nt: TGTGCCAGCAGTGACGGAGGGCCGATAAATGAGCAGTTCTTC
cdr3_aa: CASSDGGPINEQFF
j_call: TRBJ2-1
clone_size: NA
d_call: NA
v_call: TRBV6-4

cdr3_nt: TGTGCCAGCAGCCCGAACCCAGGGACTAGCGGGAGTCATAATGAGCAGTTCTTC
cdr3_aa: CASSPNPGTSGSHNEQFF
j_call: TRBJ2-1
clone_size: NA
d_call: TRBD2
v_call: TRBV11-2

cdr3_nt: TGTGCCAGCAGTGAGGGGGCAAACAATCAGCCCCAGCATTTT
cdr3_aa: CASSEGANNQPQHF
j_call: TRBJ1-5
clone_size: NA
d_call: NA
v_call: TRBV6-1

cdr3_nt: TGTGCCAGCAGTCATAGGGGGTCAGGACAGGGGAGGAAAAACGAGCAGTACTTC
cdr3_aa: CASSHRGSGQGRKNEQYF
j_call: TRBJ2-7
clone_size: NA
d_call: TRBD1
v_call: TRBV7-2

cdr3_nt: TGTGCCAGCAGCTTCGGAACGACTAGCGGGAGTAAAGAGACCCAGTACTTC
cdr3_aa: CASSFGTTSGSKETQYF
j_call: TRBJ2-5
clone_size: NA
d_call: TRBD2
v_call: TRBV11-2

cdr3_nt: TGTGCCAGCTCAACGAGGCGTACAACAGAGACCCAGTACTTC
cdr3_aa: CASSTRRTTETQYF
j_call: TRBJ2-5
clone_size: NA
d_call: NA
v_call: TRBV18

cdr3_nt: TGTGCCTGGAAGAGGACAGGGGTCGAAAGACTAGCCGACGACCGGAACACCGGGGAGCTGTTTTTT
cdr3_aa: CAWKRTGVERLADDRNTGELFF
j_call: TRBJ2-2
clone_size: NA
d_call: TRBD1
v_call: TRBV30

cdr3_nt: TGTGCCAGCAGCTTAGGGGGCCTCGGGAGCAATCAGCCCCAGCATTTT
cdr3_aa: CASSLGGLGSNQPQHF
j_call: TRBJ1-5
clone_size: NA
d_call: NA
v_call: TRBV7-8

cdr3_nt: TGTGCCTGGAGGTATAGCGGGATTAGCCATGAGCAGTTCTTC
cdr3_aa: CAWRYSGISHEQFF
j_call: TRBJ2-1
clone_size: NA
d_call: TRBD2
v_call: TRBV30

cdr3_nt: TGTGCCAGTTTATTAGACATGAACACTGAAGCTTTCTTT
cdr3_aa: CASLLDMNTEAFF
j_call: TRBJ1-1
clone_size: NA
d_call: NA
v_call: TRBV2

cdr3_nt: TGTGCCTGGAGTGTTCAGGAAAAACTGTTTTTT
cdr3_aa: CAWSVQEKLFF
j_call: TRBJ1-4
clone_size: NA
d_call: NA
v_call: TRBV30

cdr3_nt: TGTGCCAGCAGATCTAGACGATTACCGCTGCACTACGAGCAGTACTTC
cdr3_aa: CASRSRRLPLHYEQYF
j_call: TRBJ2-7
clone_size: NA
d_call: NA
v_call: TRBV28

cdr3_nt: TGTGCCAGCAGCCCGGGACTAGCGGGAACGAACACCGGGGAGCTGTTTTTT
cdr3_aa: CASSPGLAGTNTGELFF
j_call: TRBJ2-2
clone_size: NA
d_call: TRBD2
v_call: TRBV5-4

cdr3_nt: TGTGCCAGCAGCCAAGCTGCATCCAGGGCGAGCTATGGCTACACCTTC
cdr3_aa: CASSQAASRASYGYTF
j_call: TRBJ1-2
clone_size: NA
d_call: NA
v_call: TRBV3-1/TRBV3-2

cdr3_nt: TGTGCCAGCAGCCAAGTCCCCAGGGCCCACACTGAAGCTTTCTTT
cdr3_aa: CASSQVPRAHTEAFF
j_call: TRBJ1-1
clone_size: NA
d_call: NA
v_call: TRBV4-2

cdr3_nt: TGTGCCAGCAGTGGGCAGGGGGGTACCGGGGAGCTGTTTTTT
cdr3_aa: CASSGQGGTGELFF
j_call: TRBJ2-2
clone_size: NA
d_call: NA
v_call: TRBV2

cdr3_nt: TGTGCCAGCAGCCCCGGACTGATTGGGCAGCCCCAGCATTTT
cdr3_aa: CASSPGLIGQPQHF
j_call: TRBJ1-5
clone_size: NA
d_call: NA
v_call: TRBV7-2

cdr3_nt: TGTGCCAGCAGTTTTCGGGGAACTAACACTGAAGCTTTCTTT
cdr3_aa: CASSFRGTNTEAFF
j_call: TRBJ1-1
clone_size: NA
d_call: NA
v_call: TRBV6-5

cdr3_nt: TGTGCCAGCAGCCCCGGACTAGCGGGAGGACAAGAGACCCAGTACTTC
cdr3_aa: CASSPGLAGGQETQYF
j_call: TRBJ2-5
clone_size: NA
d_call: TRBD2
v_call: TRBV5-4

cdr3_nt: TGTGCCAGCAGCTTGGACGGTAATTCACCCCTCCACTTT
cdr3_aa: CASSLDGNSPLHF
j_call: TRBJ1-6
clone_size: NA
d_call: NA
v_call: TRBV5-4

cdr3_nt: TGTGCCACCAGTGCCCCTAGCGGGAGTGGGAATGAGCAGTTCTTC
cdr3_aa: CATSAPSGSGNEQFF
j_call: TRBJ2-1
clone_size: NA
d_call: TRBD2
v_call: TRBV24-1

cdr3_nt: TGTGCCAGCAGCTTAGCCATAGCGGACTACAATGAGCAGTTCTTC
cdr3_aa: CASSLAIADYNEQFF
j_call: TRBJ2-1
clone_size: NA
d_call: NA
v_call: TRBV7-2

cdr3_nt: TGCGCCAGCAGCCCGGAGGCCTCCTACAATGAGCAGTTCTTC
cdr3_aa: CASSPEASYNEQFF
j_call: TRBJ2-1
clone_size: NA
d_call: NA
v_call: TRBV10-1

cdr3_nt: TGTGCCAGCAGTTACACCCTTGGACTAGCGAGCACAGATACGCAGTATTTT
cdr3_aa: CASSYTLGLASTDTQYF
j_call: TRBJ2-3
clone_size: NA
d_call: TRBD2
v_call: TRBV6-2/TRBV6-3

cdr3_nt: TGTGCCATCAGTGAACAGGGGGCCACCGGGGAGCTGTTTTTT
cdr3_aa: CAISEQGATGELFF
j_call: TRBJ2-2
clone_size: NA
d_call: TRBD1
v_call: TRBV10-3

cdr3_nt: TGTGCCAGCAGCGCGGACGAAGGGGTAGCGGGAGCTAATGAGCAGTTCTTC
cdr3_aa: CASSADEGVAGANEQFF
j_call: TRBJ2-1
clone_size: once
d_call: TRBD2
v_call: TRBV9

cdr3_nt: TGTGCCAGCAGGAGCGGGTCCTACAATGAGCAGTTCTTC
cdr3_aa: CASRSGSYNEQFF
j_call: TRBJ2-1
clone_size: NA
d_call: NA
v_call: TRBV6-5

cdr3_nt: TGTGCCAGCAGTTACTCGACGGAAGCGGGAGTCCGTGAGCAGTTCTTC
cdr3_aa: CASSYSTEAGVREQFF
j_call: TRBJ2-1
clone_size: once
d_call: TRBD2
v_call: TRBV6-2/TRBV6-3

cdr3_nt: TGTGCCAGCACCTCAGGGTTTAGGGGTACGCAGTATTTT
cdr3_aa: CASTSGFRGTQYF
j_call: TRBJ2-3
clone_size: NA
d_call: NA
v_call: TRBV25-1

cdr3_nt: TGCGCCAGCAGCCAGAGCGACAGGTTTTTCTACAATGAGCAGTTCTTC
cdr3_aa: CASSQSDRFFYNEQFF
j_call: TRBJ2-1
clone_size: NA
d_call: NA
v_call: TRBV4-1

cdr3_nt: TGTGCCACCGTCCCGGGACAAACGAGGGGCTCCTACGAGCAGTACTTC
cdr3_aa: CATVPGQTRGSYEQYF
j_call: TRBJ2-7
clone_size: NA
d_call: NA
v_call: TRBV10-3

cdr3_nt: TGTGCCAGCAGCTTTTGGGACTTGAAACCGTACAATGAGCAGTTCTTC
cdr3_aa: CASSFWDLKPYNEQFF
j_call: TRBJ2-1
clone_size: once
d_call: NA
v_call: TRBV7-9

cdr3_nt: TGTGCCAGCAGGGGGGACAGTGTCACTGAAGCTTTCTTT
cdr3_aa: CASRGDSVTEAFF
j_call: TRBJ1-1
clone_size: NA
d_call: TRBD1
v_call: TRBV2

cdr3_nt: TGTGCCAGCAGTGACTCAGGACTAGCGGGAGGTGCGCAAGAGACCCAGTACTTC
cdr3_aa: CASSDSGLAGGAQETQYF
j_call: TRBJ2-5
clone_size: NA
d_call: TRBD2
v_call: TRBV6-4